This T cell receptor (beta chain) was observed in a study of T cell changes during pregnancy in multiple sclerosis. The germline V gene encodes CDR1 SGHNT and CDR2 YENEEA. Deletions cut 3 bases from V and 6 bases from J, with 12 bases between. There are 13 residues in the CDR3. Sequenced by immunoSEQ multiplex PCR; TCRdb stores in-frame clones only, minus some. The sample consists of tens of thousands of clones, roughly 87% of them appearing once. The receptor comes from a female donor with multiple sclerosis, enrolled in a pregnancy study. Sequences were derived from CD8+ T cells from peripheral blood mononuclear cells, sampled before pregnancy. The gene calls are TRBV11-3 and TRBJ2-7; TRBD1 is a possible D gene (7 bases). The chain's CDR3 is CASSFSQGGEQYF. The DNA of the CDR3 is TGTGCCAGCAGCTTCAGTCAGGGGGGCGAGCAGTACTTC.